These T cell receptor beta chains were read from a single sample in a study of follicular helper T cells after annual influenza vaccination. Assay: immunoSEQ multiplex PCR; the TCRdb copy retains only in-frame clones and omits some. The data hold hundreds of clones, with 65% to 80% observed a single time. The sequences come from CXCR5+ CD38+ circulating T follicular helper cells from blood, collected on the day of influenza vaccination. These receptors all come from an adult who received the influenza vaccine. Both conserved end residues are part of each CDR3. The D gene is left open where the match is weak. Some rows have no size entry. The others give once, few or many, or a class for an expanded clone.

v_call: TRBV18; j_call: TRBJ1-2; d_call: NA; clone_size: NA; cdr3_aa: CASSPGDNRPLTF; cdr3_nt: TGTGCCAGCTCGCCTGGGGACAATCGGCCTCTTACCTTC
v_call: TRBV7-2; j_call: TRBJ2-1; d_call: NA; clone_size: large; cdr3_aa: CASSLSHEQFF; cdr3_nt: TGTGCCAGCAGCTTAAGCCATGAGCAGTTCTTC
v_call: TRBV5-1; j_call: TRBJ1-5; d_call: NA; clone_size: NA; cdr3_aa: CASSGGLGISQPQHF; cdr3_nt: TGCGCCAGCAGCGGGGGGCTGGGTATCAGTCAGCCCCAGCATTTT
v_call: TRBV28; j_call: TRBJ1-2; d_call: NA; clone_size: NA; cdr3_aa: CASSLVETAYGYTF; cdr3_nt: TGTGCCAGCAGTTTGGTCGAGACAGCTTATGGCTACACCTTC
v_call: TRBV6-1; j_call: TRBJ2-7; d_call: TRBD2; clone_size: NA; cdr3_aa: CASSHTSGGEYEQYF; cdr3_nt: TGTGCCAGCAGTCACACTAGCGGGGGGGAATACGAGCAGTACTTC
v_call: TRBV2; j_call: TRBJ1-1; d_call: NA; clone_size: NA; cdr3_aa: CASRAAVFTEAFF; cdr3_nt: TGTGCCAGCAGGGCCGCTGTGTTCACTGAAGCTTTCTTT
v_call: TRBV5-1; j_call: TRBJ2-2; d_call: NA; clone_size: NA; cdr3_aa: CASSLGAQNTGELFF; cdr3_nt: TGCGCCAGCAGCTTGGGGGCACAGAACACCGGGGAGCTGTTTTTT
v_call: TRBV6-5; j_call: TRBJ2-7; d_call: NA; clone_size: NA; cdr3_aa: CASSYRGVTYEQYF; cdr3_nt: TGTGCCAGCAGTTACAGGGGAGTCACCTACGAGCAGTACTTC
v_call: TRBV5-1; j_call: TRBJ1-5; d_call: NA; clone_size: NA; cdr3_aa: CASRRGVNSNQPQHF; cdr3_nt: TGCGCCAGCAGGCGGGGAGTAAATAGCAATCAGCCCCAGCATTTT
v_call: TRBV10-2; j_call: TRBJ1-2; d_call: NA; clone_size: NA; cdr3_aa: CASSESGDSGVYGYTF; cdr3_nt: TGCGCCAGCAGTGAGTCGGGGGATTCCGGAGTCTATGGCTACACCTTC
v_call: TRBV7-9; j_call: TRBJ2-7; d_call: TRBD2; clone_size: NA; cdr3_aa: CASSKGLAGARNDEQYF; cdr3_nt: TGTGCCAGCAGCAAGGGACTAGCGGGGGCCCGAAACGACGAGCAGTACTTC
v_call: TRBV2; j_call: TRBJ2-3; d_call: TRBD2; clone_size: NA; cdr3_aa: CATCLGSGGADTQYF; cdr3_nt: TGTGCCACTTGTTTGGGTAGCGGGGGGGCAGATACGCAGTATTTT
v_call: TRBV7-9; j_call: TRBJ1-1; d_call: NA; clone_size: NA; cdr3_aa: CASSLSEMNTEAFF; cdr3_nt: TGTGCCAGCAGCCTCTCTGAGATGAACACTGAAGCTTTCTTT
v_call: TRBV7-7; j_call: TRBJ2-1; d_call: NA; clone_size: NA; cdr3_aa: CASSLDWENEQFF; cdr3_nt: TGTGCCAGCAGCTTAGACTGGGAGAATGAGCAGTTCTTC
v_call: TRBV7-2; j_call: TRBJ1-3; d_call: NA; clone_size: NA; cdr3_aa: CASSLFRVAGNTIYF; cdr3_nt: TGTGCCAGCAGCTTATTCAGGGTAGCTGGAAACACCATATATTTT
v_call: TRBV10-3; j_call: TRBJ2-5; d_call: TRBD2; clone_size: once; cdr3_aa: CAISGVSGGGQETQYF; cdr3_nt: TGTGCCATCAGTGGAGTGTCGGGGGGGGGTCAGGAGACCCAGTACTTC
v_call: TRBV5-4; j_call: TRBJ2-7; d_call: NA; clone_size: few; cdr3_aa: CASSPTRTAYEQYF; cdr3_nt: TGTGCCAGCAGCCCGACTAGGACAGCCTACGAGCAGTACTTC
v_call: TRBV7-9; j_call: TRBJ1-1; d_call: NA; clone_size: NA; cdr3_aa: CASSSDRNTEAFF; cdr3_nt: TGTGCCAGCAGCTCCGACAGGAACACTGAAGCTTTCTTT
v_call: TRBV21-1; j_call: TRBJ1-6; d_call: NA; clone_size: NA; cdr3_aa: CASRSGVATHNHNSPLHF; cdr3_nt: TGTGCCAGCAGGTCGGGAGTAGCTACACATAATCATAATTCACCCCTCCACTTT
v_call: TRBV30; j_call: TRBJ1-1; d_call: TRBD1; clone_size: NA; cdr3_aa: CAWNRGRDTEAFF; cdr3_nt: TGTGCCTGGAACAGGGGACGGGACACTGAAGCTTTCTTT
v_call: TRBV7-9; j_call: TRBJ1-2; d_call: NA; clone_size: few; cdr3_aa: CASGSGSYGYTF; cdr3_nt: TGTGCCAGCGGGTCAGGGTCCTATGGCTACACCTTC
v_call: TRBV28; j_call: TRBJ1-5; d_call: NA; clone_size: once; cdr3_aa: CASSPSTGTQPQHF; cdr3_nt: TGTGCCAGCAGTCCATCAACAGGGACCCAGCCCCAGCATTTT
v_call: TRBV7-2; j_call: TRBJ2-7; d_call: NA; clone_size: NA; cdr3_aa: CASSLGGGYEQYF; cdr3_nt: TGTGCCAGCAGCTTAGGAGGGGGCTACGAGCAGTACTTC
v_call: TRBV6-1; j_call: TRBJ1-2; d_call: NA; clone_size: NA; cdr3_aa: CASTDPGGTYGYTF; cdr3_nt: TGTGCCAGCACCGATCCAGGAGGTACCTATGGCTACACCTTC
v_call: TRBV30; j_call: TRBJ2-1; d_call: NA; clone_size: NA; cdr3_aa: CAWSVLVTSRVDEQFF; cdr3_nt: TGTGCCTGGAGTGTACTAGTGACTAGTCGGGTCGATGAGCAGTTCTTC
v_call: TRBV7-3; j_call: TRBJ2-1; d_call: NA; clone_size: NA; cdr3_aa: CASSLESWDEQFF; cdr3_nt: TGTGCCAGCAGCTTAGAGAGTTGGGATGAGCAGTTCTTC
v_call: TRBV10-1; j_call: TRBJ1-5; d_call: TRBD1; clone_size: NA; cdr3_aa: CASSESRDRVYQPQHF; cdr3_nt: TGCGCCAGCAGTGAGTCCCGGGACAGGGTATATCAGCCCCAGCATTTT
v_call: TRBV5-4; j_call: TRBJ2-3; d_call: NA; clone_size: NA; cdr3_aa: CASSFGGRGSTDTQYF; cdr3_nt: TGTGCCAGCAGCTTTGGAGGGCGGGGCAGCACAGATACGCAGTATTTT
v_call: TRBV11-2; j_call: TRBJ2-3; d_call: TRBD2; clone_size: once; cdr3_aa: CASSLYGRGGTDTQYF; cdr3_nt: TGTGCCAGCAGCTTATATGGGCGGGGGGGCACAGATACGCAGTATTTT
v_call: TRBV28; j_call: TRBJ2-4; d_call: NA; clone_size: NA; cdr3_aa: CASLGGLAKNIQYF; cdr3_nt: TGTGCCAGCCTCGGGGGCCTAGCCAAAAACATTCAGTACTTC
v_call: TRBV7-9; j_call: TRBJ1-2; d_call: NA; clone_size: once; cdr3_aa: CASSLPQGSDGYTF; cdr3_nt: TGTGCCAGCAGTTTACCCCAGGGGTCGGATGGCTACACCTTC
v_call: TRBV5-1; j_call: TRBJ1-2; d_call: NA; clone_size: NA; cdr3_aa: CASSFPKGRQTNYGYTF; cdr3_nt: TGCGCCAGCAGCTTCCCCAAGGGTAGACAGACTAACTATGGCTACACCTTC
v_call: TRBV10-3; j_call: TRBJ1-2; d_call: NA; clone_size: NA; cdr3_aa: CAISQNRAPTNYCYTF; cdr3_nt: TGTGCCATCAGTCAAAACAGGGCCCCAACTAACTATTGCTACACCTTC
v_call: TRBV19; j_call: TRBJ1-4; d_call: NA; clone_size: NA; cdr3_aa: CASSITPREGEKLFF; cdr3_nt: TGTGCCAGTAGTATAACACCCCGAGAGGGGGAAAAACTGTTTTTT
v_call: TRBV11-1; j_call: TRBJ2-7; d_call: NA; clone_size: NA; cdr3_aa: CASSLGQDYEQYF; cdr3_nt: TGTGCCAGCAGCTTAGGCCAGGACTACGAGCAGTACTTC
v_call: TRBV28; j_call: TRBJ2-7; d_call: NA; clone_size: NA; cdr3_aa: CATLEGLDEQYF; cdr3_nt: TGTGCCACCCTAGAAGGTCTGGACGAGCAGTACTTC
v_call: TRBV5-1; j_call: TRBJ2-3; d_call: TRBD1; clone_size: NA; cdr3_aa: CASGTGPTDTQYF; cdr3_nt: TGCGCCAGCGGGACAGGGCCCACAGATACGCAGTATTTT
v_call: TRBV18; j_call: TRBJ2-7; d_call: NA; clone_size: NA; cdr3_aa: CASNSGRREQYF; cdr3_nt: TGTGCCAGCAATTCGGGAAGGCGGGAGCAGTACTTC
v_call: TRBV4-1; j_call: TRBJ1-6; d_call: NA; clone_size: NA; cdr3_aa: CASSQDWRSYNSPLHF; cdr3_nt: TGCGCCAGCAGCCAAGACTGGCGATCTTATAATTCACCCCTCCACTTT
v_call: TRBV7-8; j_call: TRBJ2-7; d_call: NA; clone_size: NA; cdr3_aa: CASSLSRVYEQYF; cdr3_nt: TGTGCCAGCAGCTTATCCAGGGTCTACGAGCAGTACTTC
v_call: TRBV28; j_call: TRBJ1-2; d_call: NA; clone_size: NA; cdr3_aa: CASSSEGVGYTF; cdr3_nt: TGTGCCAGCAGTTCTGAAGGGGTGGGCTACACCTTC
v_call: TRBV9; j_call: TRBJ1-3; d_call: NA; clone_size: once; cdr3_aa: CASSGLGAGNTIYF; cdr3_nt: TGTGCCAGCAGCGGTCTCGGGGCTGGAAACACCATATATTTT
v_call: TRBV5-1; j_call: TRBJ1-4; d_call: NA; clone_size: NA; cdr3_aa: CASSSAGGGSTTNEKLFF; cdr3_nt: TGCGCCAGCAGCTCGGCGGGGGGCGGGTCCACAACTAATGAAAAACTGTTTTTT
v_call: TRBV7-2; j_call: TRBJ2-5; d_call: NA; clone_size: few; cdr3_aa: CASSPQSLQETQYF; cdr3_nt: TGTGCCAGCAGCCCTCAGTCCCTTCAAGAGACCCAGTACTTC
v_call: TRBV2; j_call: TRBJ2-7; d_call: TRBD1; clone_size: few; cdr3_aa: CASRDRDRVYEQYF; cdr3_nt: TGTGCCAGCAGAGACCGGGACAGGGTCTACGAGCAGTACTTC
v_call: TRBV5-1; j_call: TRBJ1-5; d_call: NA; clone_size: NA; cdr3_aa: CASSRDTNQPQHF; cdr3_nt: TGCGCCAGCAGCCGGGACACCAATCAGCCCCAGCATTTT
v_call: TRBV5-1; j_call: TRBJ2-1; d_call: NA; clone_size: few; cdr3_aa: CASSLGDRYNEQFF; cdr3_nt: TGCGCCAGCAGCTTGGGCGACAGATACAATGAGCAGTTCTTC
v_call: TRBV30; j_call: TRBJ1-1; d_call: NA; clone_size: NA; cdr3_aa: CAWSRGSEAEAFF; cdr3_nt: TGTGCCTGGAGCCGGGGTTCTGAGGCTGAAGCTTTCTTT
v_call: TRBV28; j_call: TRBJ1-2; d_call: NA; clone_size: few; cdr3_aa: CASSLWDNRGYTF; cdr3_nt: TGTGCCAGCAGTTTATGGGACAATCGAGGCTACACCTTC
v_call: TRBV5-5; j_call: TRBJ1-1; d_call: NA; clone_size: NA; cdr3_aa: CASSLQLNTEAFF; cdr3_nt: TGTGCCAGCAGCTTGCAGTTGAACACTGAAGCTTTCTTT
v_call: TRBV7-9; j_call: TRBJ2-7; d_call: TRBD2; clone_size: few; cdr3_aa: CASSSLGGGVYEQYF; cdr3_nt: TGTGCCAGCAGCTCCCTCGGGGGGGGAGTATACGAGCAGTACTTC
v_call: TRBV4-3; j_call: TRBJ1-1; d_call: NA; clone_size: once; cdr3_aa: CASSQGRGLEAFF; cdr3_nt: TGCGCCAGCAGCCAAGGGAGAGGACTGGAAGCTTTCTTT
v_call: TRBV11-2; j_call: TRBJ2-3; d_call: NA; clone_size: NA; cdr3_aa: CASSLKGDTQYF; cdr3_nt: TGTGCCAGCAGCTTAAAGGGAGATACGCAGTATTTT
v_call: TRBV27; j_call: TRBJ1-1; d_call: TRBD1; clone_size: NA; cdr3_aa: CASSFRDRADTEAFF; cdr3_nt: TGTGCCAGCAGTTTTAGGGACAGGGCTGACACTGAAGCTTTCTTT
v_call: TRBV9; j_call: TRBJ2-2; d_call: TRBD2; clone_size: NA; cdr3_aa: CASSESGGAFAGELFF; cdr3_nt: TGTGCCAGCAGCGAAAGCGGGGGGGCATTCGCCGGGGAGCTGTTTTTT
v_call: TRBV5-1; j_call: TRBJ2-1; d_call: NA; clone_size: NA; cdr3_aa: CASSLVRAGGDEQFF; cdr3_nt: TGCGCCAGCAGCTTGGTTCGGGCAGGCGGGGATGAGCAGTTCTTC